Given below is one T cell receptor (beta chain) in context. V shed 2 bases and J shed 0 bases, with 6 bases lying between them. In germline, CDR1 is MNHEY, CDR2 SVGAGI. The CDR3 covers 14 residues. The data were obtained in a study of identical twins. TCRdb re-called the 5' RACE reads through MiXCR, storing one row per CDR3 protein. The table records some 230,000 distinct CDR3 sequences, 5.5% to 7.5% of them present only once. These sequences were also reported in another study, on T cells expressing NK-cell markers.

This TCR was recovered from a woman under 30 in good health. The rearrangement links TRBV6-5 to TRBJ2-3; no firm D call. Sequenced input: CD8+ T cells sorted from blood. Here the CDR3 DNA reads TGTGCCAGCAGTTACGGGGTTAGCACAGATACGCAGTATTTT. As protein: CASSYGVSTDTQYF.